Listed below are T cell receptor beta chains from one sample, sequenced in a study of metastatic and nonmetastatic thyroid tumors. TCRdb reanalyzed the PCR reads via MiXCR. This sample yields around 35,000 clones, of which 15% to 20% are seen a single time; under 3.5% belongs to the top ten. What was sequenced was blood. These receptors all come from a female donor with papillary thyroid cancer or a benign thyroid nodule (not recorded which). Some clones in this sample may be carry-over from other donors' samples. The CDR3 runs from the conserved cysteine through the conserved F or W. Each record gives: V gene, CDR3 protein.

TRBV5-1 CASSYMTGRETQYF
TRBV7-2 CASSWGGAGPQPQHF
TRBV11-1 CASSQQGNSYNEQFF
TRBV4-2 CASSQDSYEQYF
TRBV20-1 CSASKVALDILETQYF
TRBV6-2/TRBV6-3 CASSYGSITDTQYF
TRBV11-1 CASSLADVAGRSYNEQFF
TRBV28 CASSRTLDPMNTEAFF
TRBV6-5 CASSYSAGGEKLFF
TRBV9 CASSGQYGGEQYF
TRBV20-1 CSARRPSGRDNEQFF
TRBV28 CASSPVRGASEKLFF
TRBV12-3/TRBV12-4 CASSFIRGSGANVLTF
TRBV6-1 CASNGTLIGGFSYEQYF
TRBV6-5 CASNSMGSTYTQYF
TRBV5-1 CASSWTGQGALMNTEAFF
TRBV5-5 CASSFGGTAYEQYF
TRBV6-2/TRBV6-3 CASSYSGRGRVYTF
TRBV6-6 CASSYLKDRTYGYTF
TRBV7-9 CAVRDRGEQYF
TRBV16 CASSQRGSGEQYF
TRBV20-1 CSAYRGEDVYELLF
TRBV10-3 CAIAPGTYEQYF
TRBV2 CASSDGAGQGYSGSNVLTF
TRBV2 CASKDRVTSPLHF
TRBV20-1 CSASSQGRYEQYF
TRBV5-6 CASSTDRGTEQFF
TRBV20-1 CSANWGDSNQPQHF
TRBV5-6 CASSLFAGSAYEQYF
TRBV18 CASSRTGDTGNTIYF
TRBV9 CASSVGTGDREKLFF
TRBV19 CASARGASETQYF
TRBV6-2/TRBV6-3 CASSYSSGAYEQYF
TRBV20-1 CSAGSGRADTQYF
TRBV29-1 CSARTGGEQYF
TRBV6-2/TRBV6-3 CASSLVGSGNTIYF
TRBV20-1 CGARDRRGPRDTQYF
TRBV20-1 CSADRDLNSYEQYF
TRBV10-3 CAISELETGVYEQYF
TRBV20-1 CSARDSAGYRSGKLFF